In its sample, the clone carrying this T cell receptor (beta chain) was seen a few times. The CDR3 runs to 15 residues. The germline V gene encodes CDR1 MGHDK and CDR2 SYGVNS. V was pared by 2 bases and J by 4 bases, with 12 bases between. The source of the sample is a study of blood T cell repertoires in COVID-19. Original methodology: Amplification with reference gene primers provided the estimates of nucleated cell counts. The repertoire was sequenced with immunoSEQ multiplex PCR; TCRdb's copy has only in-frame clones and lacks some. The D gene and trimming were derived from the DNA, and the V and J assignments and clone size from that table. This sample yields about 160,000 clones, of which 84% are seen a single time; 2.2% belongs to the top ten.

This receptor was identified in a man aged 70 or older with acute or convalescent COVID-19. The chain joins TRBV25-1 to TRBJ1-3, with D uncertain. The material sequenced was peripheral blood. The CDR3 DNA reads TGTGCCAGCAGTGAAACCGGAGACCCAGGAAACACCATATATTTT. Residues: CASSETGDPGNTIYF.